These 29 T cell receptor beta chains were sequenced from one sample in a study of T cell responses to AZD1222 COVID-19 vaccine. Assay: immunoSEQ multiplex PCR; the TCRdb copy retains only in-frame clones and omits some. The sample consists of 97,000 or so clones, about 86% of them appearing once. Specimen: peripheral blood, collected on day 0 of AZD1222 vaccination. These receptors were obtained from an adult in good health.

This clone was recorded a few times. The chain employs TRBV4-3 and TRBJ1-2; TRBD1 is a possible D gene (5 bases). V lost 1 base, J lost 3 bases, and 21 bases lay in between. The germline CDR1 and CDR2 sequences are LGHNA and YSLEER. This CDR3 is built from 18 residues. CDR3: CASSQGYRVRQRDYGYTF. The CDR3 DNA sequence: TGCGCCAGCAGCCAAGGATACCGGGTGAGACAGCGAGACTATGGCTACACCTTC.

The chain is built from TRBV10-1 and TRBJ2-7; 8 nucleotides line up with TRBD2. The germline V gene encodes CDR1 WNHNN and CDR2 SYGVQD (reference sequence). The CDR3 covers 16 residues. The J segment lost 0 bases and the V segment lost 6 bases, leaving 10 bases of the junction unmatched. This chain's CDR3 is CASSARTSRGSYEQYF. The CDR3 region has the DNA TGCGCCAGCAGCGCCCGGACTAGCAGAGGCTCCTACGAGCAGTACTTC.

The DNA for the CDR3 is TGTGCCAGTAGTATTTGGACAGGTGATAGCAATCAGCCCCAGCATTTT. Protein product: CASSIWTGDSNQPQHF. The rearrangement links TRBV19 to TRBJ1-5, with TRBD1 identical over 7 bases. The germline CDR1 and CDR2 sequences are LNHDA and SQIVND (reference sequence). This CDR3 region has 16 residues. V trimming: 3 bases; J trimming: 0 bases; junction bases outside the gene matches: 5.

The CDR3 region has the DNA TGTGCCAGCAGTTTACTGGCGGGAGCAGATACGCAGTATTTT. It yields the protein CASSLLAGADTQYF. J is TRBJ2-3 and V is TRBV28; 7 bases map to TRBD2. J was trimmed by 4 bases and V by 2 bases; bases with no gene match: 3. CDR1 MDHEN and CDR2 SYDVKM come from the germline V gene. The CDR3 is 14 amino acids. The full variable domain, completed using reference TRBV28 and TRBJ2-3, is DVKVTQSSRYLVKRTGEKVFLECVQDMDHENMFWYRQDPGLGLRLIYFSYDVKMKEKGDIPEGYSVSREKKERFSLILESASTNQTSMYLCASSLLAGADTQYFGPGTRLTVL.

The chain is built from TRBV11-2 and TRBJ2-7, with 9 nucleotides matching TRBD2. CDR1 SGHAT and CDR2 FQNNGV come from the germline V gene. The CDR3 consists of 16 residues. Trimming took 0 bases from V and 4 from J; bases not matched to a gene: 7. The CDR3 is CASSLDPAGGRYEQYF. The CDR3 coding sequence is TGTGCCAGCAGCTTAGATCCAGCGGGGGGTAGGTACGAGCAGTACTTC.

This chain connects TRBV28 to TRBJ1-5; tentatively, D is TRBD1 (6 bases). Looked up from germline, CDR1 is MDHEN and CDR2 is SYDVKM. Trimming took off 5 bases at V and 1 base at J, with 15 bases between the two ends. The CDR3 loop spans 16 amino acids. The DNA for the CDR3 is TGTGCCAGCAGTCCCCGGGGGGCCGGGAGCAATCAGCCCCAGCATTTT. This gives the protein CASSPRGAGSNQPQHF.

The V call is TRBV29-1, the J call TRBJ1-1; TRBD1 aligns across 7 bases. Looked up from germline, CDR1 is SQVTM and CDR2 is ANQGSEA. With V trimmed by 6 bases and J by 5 bases, 12 bases remained unmatched. The CDR3 extends over 14 amino acids. This CDR3 is CSVATGERGTEAFF. In DNA, the CDR3 is TGCAGCGTGGCAACAGGGGAAAGGGGGACTGAAGCTTTCTTT.

This clone is a singleton in its sample. The rearrangement joins TRBV28 to TRBJ2-3, with D maybe TRBD1 (5 bases). Between the trimmed V and J ends, which lost 1 base and 0 bases, there was a span of 11 bases. CDR3 length equals 16 residues. The germline CDR1 and CDR2 sequences are MDHEN and SYDVKM. Written as DNA, the CDR3 is TGTGCCAGCAGTTTATCGACAGCTACTAGCACAGATACGCAGTATTTT. Translation gives CASSLSTATSTDTQYF.

The chain has TRBV5-1 and TRBJ1-4, with 10 bases matching TRBD1. The ends lost 5 bases at V and 4 bases at J; junction bases unmatched: 5. The germline V gene has CDR1 SGHRS and CDR2 YFSETQ. CDR3 length equals 15 residues. The CDR3 loop is CASRRTGGNNEKLFF. CDR3 bases: TGCGCCAGCAGGAGGACAGGGGGAAATAATGAAAAACTGTTTTTT.

The chain has TRBV28 and TRBJ2-1, with TRBD2 identical over 10 bases. In germline, CDR1 is MDHEN, CDR2 SYDVKM. This CDR3 contains 16 residues. J was trimmed by 0 bases and V by 5 bases; bases with no gene match: 4. CDR3 in amino acids: CASSNSGRASYNEQFF. In DNA form, the CDR3 reads TGTGCCAGCAGTAACAGCGGGAGGGCCTCCTACAATGAGCAGTTCTTC.

The genes are TRBV30 and TRBJ1-1; 10 nucleotides line up with TRBD1. V shed 2 bases and J 4 bases; nucleotides not matched to a gene: 4. Germline CDR1 and CDR2: GTSNPN and SVGIG (reference sequence). The length of the CDR3 is 14 residues. The CDR3 coding sequence is TGTGCCTGGAGTAGCGGACAGGGGGTCACTGAAGCTTTCTTT. It codes for CAWSSGQGVTEAFF.

This clone was detected a few times. The chain joins TRBV7-3 to TRBJ1-2; perhaps TRBD1 as D (5 bases). Trimming left V 5 bases short and J 5 bases short, with 12 bases between. CDR1 is SGHTA, CDR2 FQGTGA, per germline. CDR3 length equals 13 residues. The CDR3 coding sequence is TGTGCCAGCAGCCTTGGGCGGGGGTATGGCTACACCTTC. Protein sequence: CASSLGRGYGYTF.

The chain employs TRBV19 and TRBJ1-1; TRBD1 matches at 8 bases. Per germline, CDR1 LNHDA and CDR2 SQIVND (reference sequence). The CDR3 runs 14 residues. With 7 bases clipped from V and 1 base from J, the junction kept 5 bases outside the gene matches. The CDR3 DNA sequence: TGTGCCAGTAACACCCAGGGGGCGAACACTGAAGCTTTCTTT. Encoded protein: CASNTQGANTEAFF.

The V call is TRBV29-1, the J call TRBJ2-7; a possible D gene is TRBD1 (6 bases). The CDR3 extends over 13 amino acids. Germline V lookup: CDR1 SQVTM, CDR2 ANQGSEA. Trimming shortened V by 5 bases and J by 4 bases, and 15 bases separated the two germline ends. CDR3 residues: CSVPYEQGYEQYF. In nucleotides, the CDR3 is TGCAGCGTTCCATACGAACAGGGATACGAGCAGTACTTC.

This clone was observed once. Its ends do not fully match the called genes, so a read error is possible. The V and J genes are TRBV19 and TRBJ1-2, with D possibly TRBD1 on 5 matching bases. Germline V gives CDR1 LNHDA, CDR2 SQIVND (reference sequence). The CDR3 covers 15 residues. CDR3 in amino acids: CASCIFGTASYGYTF. CDR3 bases: TGTGCCAGTTGTATTTTCGGGACCGCTTCGTATGGCTACACCTTC. Filled out from reference TRBV19 and TRBJ1-2, the complete variable domain reads DGGITQSPKYLFRKEGQNVTLSCEQNLNHDAMYWYRQDPGQGLRLIYYSQIVNDFQKGDIAEGYSVSREKKESFPLTVTSAQKNPTAFYLCASCIFGTASYGYTFGSGTRLTVV.

CDR3: CASSLNGAYEQYF. CDR3 DNA: TGTGCCAGCAGTTTGAACGGTGCCTACGAGCAGTACTTC. The chain links TRBV27 to TRBJ2-7; the D is unclear. Germline V lookup: CDR1 MNHEY, CDR2 SMNVEV (reference sequence). The CDR3 covers 13 residues. The ends were cut back, 3 bases at V and 2 bases at J, with 8 bases in the middle.

J is TRBJ2-2 and V is TRBV7-2; tentatively, D is TRBD1 or TRBD2 (5 bases each). The germline V gene encodes CDR1 SGHTA and CDR2 FQGNSA. With 4 bases removed from V and 5 bases from J, the gap between germline ends came to 11 bases. This CDR3 is built from 14 residues. CDR3 region: CASSSGPLTGELFF. The CDR3 DNA reads TGTGCCAGCAGCTCGGGACCACTAACCGGGGAGCTGTTTTTT.

The CDR3 DNA is TGTGCCAGTAGTATTGGTGAGCCCCAGCATTTT. Translation: CASSIGEPQHF. This rearrangement joins TRBV19 to TRBJ1-5, with no clear D. V was pared by 3 bases and J by 8 bases, with 5 bases between. Per the germline V gene, CDR1 is LNHDA and CDR2 is SQIVND (reference sequence). This CDR3 is 11 amino acids long.

The chain is built from TRBV5-1 and TRBJ2-3, with 12 bases identical to TRBD1. CDR3 size: 16 residues. V was clipped by 0 bases and J by 6 bases; unmatched bases: 5. Germline loops: CDR1 SGHRS, CDR2 YFSETQ. The CDR3 sequence is CASSLAGTGGDDTQYF. CDR3 sequence (DNA): TGCGCCAGCAGCTTGGCAGGGACAGGGGGCGACGATACGCAGTATTTT.

This chain joins TRBV6-4 and TRBJ1-5; D gene uncertain. The length of the CDR3 is 13 residues. V lost 2 bases, J lost 6 bases, and 8 bases lay in between. Germline assignment: CDR1 MRHNA and CDR2 SNTAGT. This CDR3 is CASSDASGQPQHF. As DNA, the CDR3 is TGTGCCAGCAGTGACGCCTCAGGTCAGCCCCAGCATTTT.

The chain is built from TRBV7-2 and TRBJ1-6, with D unclear. The germline V gene has CDR1 SGHTA and CDR2 FQGNSA. This CDR3 has 15 residues. Trimming took 2 bases from V and 0 from J, leaving 5 bases between them. CDR3 in DNA: TGTGCCAGCAGCTTAAGAAGCTCCTATAATTCACCCCTCCACTTT. Translating it yields CASSLRSSYNSPLHF.

The chain combines TRBV5-1 with TRBJ2-6; TRBD1 might be the D (6 bases). The V gene lost 4 bases and the J gene lost 0 bases, with 23 bases spanning the gap. The V gene's germline CDR1 is SGHRS and CDR2 YFSETQ. This CDR3 comprises 20 residues. DNA for the CDR3: TGCGCCAGCAGCGCGCTTCTTTCCGGGACACGCTACTCTGGGGCCAACGTCCTGACTTTC. It translates to CASSALLSGTRYSGANVLTF. Full variable domain (rest looked up from reference TRBV5-1 and TRBJ2-6): KAGVTQTPRYLIKTRGQQVTLSCSPISGHRSVSWYQQTPGQGLQFLFEYFSETQRNKGNFPGRFSGRQFSNSRSEMNVSTLELGDSALYLCASSALLSGTRYSGANVLTFGAGSRLTVL.

This clone was seen only a few times. The DNA for the CDR3 is TGTGCCTGGAGTGTCTCTCGGACTAACTATGGCTACACCTTC. Translation gives CAWSVSRTNYGYTF. The V and J genes are TRBV30 and TRBJ1-2; the D is unclear. Germline V lookup: CDR1 GTSNPN, CDR2 SVGIG (reference sequence). This CDR3 is built from 14 residues. Deletions cut 0 bases from V and 0 bases from J, with 8 bases between. The variable domain in full, completed from reference TRBV30 and TRBJ1-2, reads SQTIHQWPATLVQPVGSPLSLECTVEGTSNPNLYWYRQAAGRGLQLLFYSVGIGQISSEVPQNLSASRPQDRQFILSSKKLLLSDSGFYLCAWSVSRTNYGYTFGSGTRLTVV.

The genes are TRBV27 and TRBJ2-7; 8 bases line up with TRBD2. The CDR3 contains 20 residues. V was clipped by 5 bases and J by 5 bases; unmatched bases: 26. CDR1 is MNHEY, CDR2 SMNVEV, per germline (reference sequence). This CDR3 reads CASSRLTSGRAGVLGNEQYF. DNA for the CDR3: TGTGCCAGCAGTCGTCTTACTAGCGGAAGGGCCGGGGTCTTGGGAAACGAGCAGTACTTC.

This clone was recorded only once. The genes are TRBV28 and TRBJ1-1; D uncertain. V lost 8 bases and J lost 6, with 13 bases in between. CDR1 is MDHEN, CDR2 SYDVKM, per germline. The CDR3 has 12 residues. This CDR3 is CASGLFFAEAFF. CDR3 sequence (DNA): TGTGCCAGCGGACTTTTTTTCGCTGAAGCTTTCTTT.

In nucleotides, the CDR3 is TGTGCCAGCAGTTTAAGGGGGCTCCGACAGCCCCAGCATTTT. This codes for CASSLRGLRQPQHF. The chain recombines TRBV28 with TRBJ1-5, with 7 nucleotides matching TRBD1. With 2 bases clipped from V and 7 bases from J, the junction kept 5 bases outside the gene matches. This CDR3 region has 14 residues. Looked up from germline, CDR1 is MDHEN and CDR2 is SYDVKM.

The chain is built from TRBV3-1 (or the pseudogene TRBV3-2) and TRBJ2-2, with TRBD2 as a possible D gene (5 bases). V was shortened by 5 bases and J by 1 base, with 11 bases between the two germline ends. This CDR3 contains 15 residues. Germline V lookup: CDR1 LGHDT, CDR2 YNNKEL (reference sequence). CDR3 sequence reads: CASSARAGNTGELFF. CDR3 coding DNA: TGTGCCAGCAGCGCCCGCGCGGGGAACACCGGGGAGCTGTTTTTT.

This clone was picked up a small number of times. The genes are TRBV6-5 and TRBJ2-1; D gene uncertain. Trimming took 7 bases from V and 0 from J, leaving 13 bases between them. CDR1 and CDR2 (germline): MNHEY, SVGAGI. The CDR3 sequence is 15 residues long. The CDR3 DNA is TGTGCCAGCATTATTGGACCTAGCTCCTACAATGAGCAGTTCTTC. Translating gives CASIIGPSSYNEQFF.

The DNA of the CDR3 is TGTGCCAGCAGCTTAGCCGCAGCCCGCTCTGGAAACACCATATATTTT. As protein: CASSLAAARSGNTIYF. The chain joins TRBV7-6 to TRBJ1-3; D not certain. This CDR3 has 16 residues. The germline gives CDR1 SGHVS, CDR2 FNYEAQ. The germline V and J ends were trimmed by 0 bases and 0 bases, with 9 bases remaining between them. The full variable domain, its missing parts supplied by reference TRBV7-6 and TRBJ1-3, is GAGVSQSPRYKVTKRGQDVALRCDPISGHVSLYWYRQALGQGPEFLTYFNYEAQQDKSGLPNDRFSAERPEGSISTLTIQRTEQRDSAMYRCASSLAAARSGNTIYFGEGSWLTVV.